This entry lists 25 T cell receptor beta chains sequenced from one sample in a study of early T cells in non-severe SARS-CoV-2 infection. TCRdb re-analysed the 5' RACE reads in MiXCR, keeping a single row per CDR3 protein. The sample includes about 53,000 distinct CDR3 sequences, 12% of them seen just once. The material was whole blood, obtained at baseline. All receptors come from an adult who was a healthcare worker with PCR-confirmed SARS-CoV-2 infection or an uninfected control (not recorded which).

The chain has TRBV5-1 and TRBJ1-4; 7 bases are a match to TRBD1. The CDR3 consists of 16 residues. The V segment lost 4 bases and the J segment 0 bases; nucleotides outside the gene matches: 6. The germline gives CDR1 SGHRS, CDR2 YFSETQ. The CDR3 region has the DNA TGCGCCAGCAGCACGGACAGGACGGCAACTAATGAAAAACTGTTTTTT. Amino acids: CASSTDRTATNEKLFF.

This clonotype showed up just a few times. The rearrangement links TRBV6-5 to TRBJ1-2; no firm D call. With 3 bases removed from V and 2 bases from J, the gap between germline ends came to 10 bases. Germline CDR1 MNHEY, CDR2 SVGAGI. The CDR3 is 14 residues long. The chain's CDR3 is CASSYGRGNYGYTF. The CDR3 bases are TGTGCCAGCAGTTATGGGCGCGGAAACTATGGCTACACCTTC.

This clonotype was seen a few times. The CDR3 loop reads CSVEGLGYEQFF. CDR3 DNA sequence: TGCAGCGTTGAAGGGCTAGGGTATGAGCAGTTCTTC. The chain recombines TRBV29-1 with TRBJ2-1; D call uncertain. The germline gives CDR1 SQVTM, CDR2 ANQGSEA. This CDR3 has 12 amino acids. V lost 1 base to trimming and J lost 8 bases, with 9 bases between them.

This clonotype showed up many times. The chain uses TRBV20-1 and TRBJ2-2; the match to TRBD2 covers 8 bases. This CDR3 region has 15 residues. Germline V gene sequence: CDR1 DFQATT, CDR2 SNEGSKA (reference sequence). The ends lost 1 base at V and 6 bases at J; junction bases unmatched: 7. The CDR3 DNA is TGCAGTGCTAGAGCGAACGGACTAGCAGCCGGGGAGCTGTTTTTT. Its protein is CSARANGLAAGELFF.

The CDR3 nucleotides are TGTGCCAGCAGTGGCAGGACAGGGCTCGAGCAGTACTTC. Amino acid sequence: CASSGRTGLEQYF. The chain carries TRBV27 and TRBJ2-7, with 8 bases identical to TRBD1. Per the germline V gene, CDR1 is MNHEY and CDR2 is SMNVEV (reference sequence). CDR3 length equals 13 residues. J was trimmed by 6 bases and V by 5 bases; bases with no gene match: 6.

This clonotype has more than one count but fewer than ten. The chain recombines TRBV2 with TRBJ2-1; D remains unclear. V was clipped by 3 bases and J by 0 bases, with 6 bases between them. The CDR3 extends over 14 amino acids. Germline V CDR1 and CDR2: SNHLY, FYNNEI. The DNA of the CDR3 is TGTGCCAGCAGTGACCGCTACTCCTACAATGAGCAGTTCTTC. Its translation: CASSDRYSYNEQFF.

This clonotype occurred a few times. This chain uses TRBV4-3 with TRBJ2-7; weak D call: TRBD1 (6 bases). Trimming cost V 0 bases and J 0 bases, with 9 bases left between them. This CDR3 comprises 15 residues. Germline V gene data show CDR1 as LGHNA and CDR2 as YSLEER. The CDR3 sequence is CASSQERGYSYEQYF. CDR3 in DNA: TGCGCCAGCAGCCAAGAAAGGGGGTACTCCTACGAGCAGTACTTC.

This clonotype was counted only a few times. The CDR3 region has the DNA TGTGCCAGCAGTGATGGGACAGGGGGACGGAACACCATATATTTT. This codes for CASSDGTGGRNTIYF. V is TRBV25-1 and J is TRBJ1-3; TRBD1 aligns across 11 bases. Germline V gene sequence: CDR1 MGHDK, CDR2 SYGVNS. The ends lost 3 bases at V and 7 bases at J; junction bases unmatched: 5. This CDR3 contains 15 residues.

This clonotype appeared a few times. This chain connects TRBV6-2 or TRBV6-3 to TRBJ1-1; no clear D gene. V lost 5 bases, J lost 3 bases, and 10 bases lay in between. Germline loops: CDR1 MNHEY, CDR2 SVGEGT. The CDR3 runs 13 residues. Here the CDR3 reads CASSAGRDTEAFF. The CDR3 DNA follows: TGTGCCAGCAGTGCCGGAAGGGACACTGAAGCTTTCTTT.

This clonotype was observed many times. The CDR3 sequence is CASSLAGLASDNEQFF. The DNA of the CDR3 is TGTGCCAGCAGTTTAGCCGGACTAGCATCCGACAATGAGCAGTTCTTC. The chain joins TRBV28 to TRBJ2-1; TRBD2 agrees at 8 bases. CDR1 and CDR2 from the germline V gene are MDHEN and SYDVKM. Trimming removed 2 bases from V and 5 bases from J; junction bases left unmatched: 8. The CDR3 loop spans 16 amino acids.

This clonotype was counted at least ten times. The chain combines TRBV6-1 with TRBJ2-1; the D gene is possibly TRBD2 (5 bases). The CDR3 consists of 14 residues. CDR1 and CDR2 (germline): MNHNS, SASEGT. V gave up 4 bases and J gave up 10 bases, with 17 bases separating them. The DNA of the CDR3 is TGTGCCAGCAGTGCGTTGGAGCCTAGCCCAGAGCAGTTCTTC. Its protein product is CASSALEPSPEQFF.

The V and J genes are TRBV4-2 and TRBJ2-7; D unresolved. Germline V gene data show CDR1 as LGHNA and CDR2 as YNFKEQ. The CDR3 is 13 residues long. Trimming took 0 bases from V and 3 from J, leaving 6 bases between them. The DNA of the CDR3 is TGTGCCAGCAGCCAAGAATTCCGCTACGAGCAGTACTTC. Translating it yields CASSQEFRYEQYF.

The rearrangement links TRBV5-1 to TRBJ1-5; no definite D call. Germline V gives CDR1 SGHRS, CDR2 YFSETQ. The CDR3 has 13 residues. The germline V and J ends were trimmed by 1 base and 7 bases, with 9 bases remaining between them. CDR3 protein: CASSLSPRQPQHF. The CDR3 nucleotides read TGCGCCAGCAGCTTGTCCCCCAGACAGCCCCAGCATTTT.

The CDR3 protein is CASSSTGSNTEAFF. CDR3 nucleotides: TGTGCCAGCAGTTCGACAGGATCGAACACTGAAGCTTTCTTT. The J gene is TRBJ1-1, the V gene TRBV28; D is possibly TRBD1 (6 bases). The germline CDR1 and CDR2 sequences are MDHEN and SYDVKM. Trimming cost V 4 bases and J 1 base, with 10 bases left between them. This CDR3 contains 14 residues.

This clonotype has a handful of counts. CDR3 protein: CASSGAGSGYGEKLFF. The CDR3 nucleotides read TGCGCCAGCAGCGGGGCAGGGTCGGGGTACGGTGAAAAACTGTTTTTT. The chain has TRBV5-1 and TRBJ1-4; possibly TRBD1 for D (5 bases). The V end lost 4 bases, the J end lost 7 bases, and 20 bases lay between the germline ends. The CDR3 is made up of 16 amino acids. The germline gives CDR1 SGHRS, CDR2 YFSETQ.

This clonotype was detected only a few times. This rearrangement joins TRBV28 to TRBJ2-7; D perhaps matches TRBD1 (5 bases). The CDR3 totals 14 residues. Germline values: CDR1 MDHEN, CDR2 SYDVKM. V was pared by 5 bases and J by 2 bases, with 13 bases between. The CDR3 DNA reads TGTGCCAGCAGTCTAAGGAACAGGCCCTACGAGCAGTACTTC. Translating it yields CASSLRNRPYEQYF.

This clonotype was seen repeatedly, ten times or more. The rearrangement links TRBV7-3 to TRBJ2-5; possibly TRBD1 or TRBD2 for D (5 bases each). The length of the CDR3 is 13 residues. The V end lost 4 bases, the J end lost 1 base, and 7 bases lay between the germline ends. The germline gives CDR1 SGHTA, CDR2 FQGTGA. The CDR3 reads CASSSGTQETQYF. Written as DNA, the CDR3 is TGTGCCAGCAGCTCCGGGACCCAAGAGACCCAGTACTTC.

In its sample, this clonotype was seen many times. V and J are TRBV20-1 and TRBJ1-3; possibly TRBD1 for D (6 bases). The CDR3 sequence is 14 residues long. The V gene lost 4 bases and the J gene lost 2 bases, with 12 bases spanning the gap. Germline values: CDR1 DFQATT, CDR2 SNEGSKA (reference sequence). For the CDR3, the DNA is TGCAGTGCTAAACTACAGGGACCTGGAAACACCATATATTTT. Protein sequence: CSAKLQGPGNTIYF.

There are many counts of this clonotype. CDR3 in DNA: TGTGCCAGCAGTTACCGGCGTACTAGCGGGGTCACAGATACGCAGTATTTT. Residues: CASSYRRTSGVTDTQYF. This chain connects TRBV6-6 to TRBJ2-3; 10 bases agree with TRBD2. The CDR3 extends over 17 amino acids. Germline V gene lookup returns CDR1 MNHNY and CDR2 SVGAGI (reference sequence). V lost 2 bases and J lost 2; bases outside the gene matches: 7.

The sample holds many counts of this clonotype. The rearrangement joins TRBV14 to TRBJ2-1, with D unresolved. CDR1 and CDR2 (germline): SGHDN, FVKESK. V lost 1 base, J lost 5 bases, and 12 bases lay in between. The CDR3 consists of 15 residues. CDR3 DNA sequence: TGTGCCAGCAGCCAAGGGCTCATTTCCAACAATGAGCAGTTCTTC. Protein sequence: CASSQGLISNNEQFF.

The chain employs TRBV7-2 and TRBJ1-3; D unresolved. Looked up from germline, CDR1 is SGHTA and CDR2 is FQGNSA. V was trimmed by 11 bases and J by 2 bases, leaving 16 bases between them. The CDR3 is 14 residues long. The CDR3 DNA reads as TGTGCCGGATCTTCCGGGTTAGCTGGAAACACCATATATTTT. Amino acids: CAGSSGLAGNTIYF.

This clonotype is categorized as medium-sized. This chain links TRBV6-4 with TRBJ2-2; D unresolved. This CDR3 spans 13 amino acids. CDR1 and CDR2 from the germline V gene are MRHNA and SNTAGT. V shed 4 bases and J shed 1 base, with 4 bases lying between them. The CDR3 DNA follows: TGTGCCAGCAGTGTTGGGAACACCGGGGAGCTGTTTTTT. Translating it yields CASSVGNTGELFF.

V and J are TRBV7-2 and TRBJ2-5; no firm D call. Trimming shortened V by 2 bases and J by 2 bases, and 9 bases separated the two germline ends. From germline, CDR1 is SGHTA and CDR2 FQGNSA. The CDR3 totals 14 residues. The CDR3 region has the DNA TGTGCCAGCAGCTTAATGACTGTTCAAGAGACCCAGTACTTC. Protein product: CASSLMTVQETQYF.

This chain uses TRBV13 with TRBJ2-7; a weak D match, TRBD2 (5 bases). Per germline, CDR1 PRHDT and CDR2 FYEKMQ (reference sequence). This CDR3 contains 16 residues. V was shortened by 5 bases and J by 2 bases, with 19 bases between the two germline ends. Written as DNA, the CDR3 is TGTGCCAGCAGCCCACCTAGCCCCGCTAAGGCCTACGAGCAGTACTTC. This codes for CASSPPSPAKAYEQYF.

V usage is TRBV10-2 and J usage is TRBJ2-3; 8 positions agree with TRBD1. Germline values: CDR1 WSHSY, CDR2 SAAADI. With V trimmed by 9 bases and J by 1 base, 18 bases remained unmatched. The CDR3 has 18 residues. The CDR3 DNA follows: TGCGCCAGGATAGCAGGGACAGGAGGTATTCTGGGCACAGATACGCAGTATTTT. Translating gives CARIAGTGGILGTDTQYF.